Reported below is one T cell receptor beta chain. V was pared by 0 bases and J by 2 bases, with 16 bases between. The CDR3 consists of 17 residues. Germline assignment: CDR1 LGHDT and CDR2 YNNKEL (reference sequence). The sample belongs to a study of T-cell memory formation after mild COVID-19. TCRdb fed the 5' RACE reads into MiXCR, producing one record per CDR3 protein. Of 530,000 or so distinct CDR3 sequences in the sample, roughly 17% were seen once. V and J are TRBV3-1 and TRBJ1-1; TRBD1 might be the D (5 bases). This clonotype originated in an adult woman who had mild COVID-19 (a few samples of this study predate the infection). Cell type and time point are not known. Sequencing input: PBMCs or a T cell subset sorted from them (not recorded which). The CDR3, as DNA: TGTGCCAGCAGCCAAGATCCTCGGGAGGGGATAAACACTGAAGCTTTCTTT. Amino acids: CASSQDPREGINTEAFF.